The T cell receptor (beta chain) under discussion was sequenced for a study of cytomegalovirus exposure and HLA in healthy donors. Study overall: A preliminary data release comprised 80 million to 95 million unique TCRs obtained from HLA-typed donors.

Trimming took 0 bases from V and 9 from J, leaving 15 bases between them. CDR3 length: 15 residues. The germline gives CDR1 SNHLY, CDR2 FYNNEI. The PCR was carried out with 60 Vbeta primers and 13 Jbeta primers. TCRdb keeps only in-frame clones here, not all; method: immunoSEQ multiplex PCR. The sample includes some 130,000 clones, about 81% of them seen just once. This TCR was recovered from a man aged 25-45 years in good health and CMV-seronegative. The J gene is TRBJ2-1, the V gene TRBV2, with D perhaps matching TRBD2 (5 bases). Input material: PBMCs. The CDR3 reads CASSEATTRFGEQFF. For the CDR3, the DNA is TGTGCCAGCAGTGAAGCGACTACCCGGTTCGGTGAGCAGTTCTTC.